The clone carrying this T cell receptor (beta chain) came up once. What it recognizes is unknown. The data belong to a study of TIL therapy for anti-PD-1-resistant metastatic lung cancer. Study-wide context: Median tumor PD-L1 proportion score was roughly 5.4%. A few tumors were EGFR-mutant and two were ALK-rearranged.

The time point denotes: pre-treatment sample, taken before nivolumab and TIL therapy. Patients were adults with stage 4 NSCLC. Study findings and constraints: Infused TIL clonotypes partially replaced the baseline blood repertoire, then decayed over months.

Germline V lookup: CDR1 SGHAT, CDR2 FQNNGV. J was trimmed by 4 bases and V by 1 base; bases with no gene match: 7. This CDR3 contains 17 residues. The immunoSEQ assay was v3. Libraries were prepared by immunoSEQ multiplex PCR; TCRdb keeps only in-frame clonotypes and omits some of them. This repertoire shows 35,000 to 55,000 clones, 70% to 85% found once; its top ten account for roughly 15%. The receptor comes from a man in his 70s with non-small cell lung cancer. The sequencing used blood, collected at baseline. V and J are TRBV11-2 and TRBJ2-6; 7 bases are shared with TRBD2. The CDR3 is CASSLAAGVAGANVLTF. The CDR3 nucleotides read TGTGCCAGCAGCTTAGCGGCGGGAGTAGCAGGGGCCAACGTCCTGACTTTC.